Listed below are T cell receptor beta chains from one sample, sequenced in a study of identical twins. TCRdb reanalysed the 5' RACE reads using MiXCR and keeps one entry per CDR3 protein. There are approximately 220,000 distinct CDR3 sequences in the sample; 7.5% occur only once, and around 1.8% lies in the top ten. In addition, the sample was reused for a study of yellow fever vaccine responses in identical twins.

Sample: memory (CD45RO+) T cells sorted from blood. These receptor sequences come from a woman between 18 and 29 years old in good health. The CDR3 runs from the conserved cysteine through the conserved F or W. The order of the fields is clone size, V gene, CDR3 length, D gene, J gene, CDR3 DNA, CDR3 protein. The D gene is left open where the match is weak. Clone size is not always given. Where it is, it says once, few, many or a class for expanded clones.

NA	TRBV10-3	19	NA	TRBJ2-7	TGTGCCATCAGTGATTTGACTAACGGGAGTTTTCGGGGGCTTTACGAGCAGTACTTC	CAISDLTNGSFRGLYEQYF
NA	TRBV20-1	17	TRBD1	TRBJ2-2	TGCAGTGCTAGAGATCCGGCAGGGGGCGTTAAAACCGGGGAGCTGTTTTTT	CSARDPAGGVKTGELFF
few	TRBV6-6	13	NA	TRBJ1-2	TGTGCCAGCAGTTCTCAGGGGAGCTATGGCTACACCTTC	CASSSQGSYGYTF
NA	TRBV6-1	16	NA	TRBJ2-3	TGTGCCAGCAGTGCATTGCAGACTCAGAGCACAGATACGCAGTATTTT	CASSALQTQSTDTQYF
few	TRBV20-1	14	NA	TRBJ2-3	TGCAGTGCTAGAGATCCCCTGTACGAGAATACGCAGTATTTT	CSARDPLYENTQYF
few	TRBV3-1	14	TRBD2	TRBJ2-5	TGTGCCAGCAGCCAAGCGGGGGGGCTGGAGACCCAGTACTTC	CASSQAGGLETQYF
many	TRBV15	14	NA	TRBJ1-2	TGTGCCACCAGCAGAGATTTAGCGGCAGAAGGCTACACCTTC	CATSRDLAAEGYTF
few	TRBV29-1	13	NA	TRBJ2-3	TGCAGCGTTGAAGGGACATCAACAGATACGCAGTATTTT	CSVEGTSTDTQYF
few	TRBV7-2	12	NA	TRBJ2-1	TGTGCCAGCAGCCGATATTCTAGCGAGCAGTTCTTC	CASSRYSSEQFF
NA	TRBV27	14	NA	TRBJ1-5	TGTGCCAGCAGTTTGGAGGGGGACAATCAGCCCCAGCATTTT	CASSLEGDNQPQHF
many	TRBV6-4	15	NA	TRBJ2-3	TGTGCCAGCAGTGACTCTCAGGGGAGCACAGATACGCAGTATTTT	CASSDSQGSTDTQYF
few	TRBV6-1	14	TRBD2	TRBJ2-4	TGTGCCAGCATGCCGGGACTAGCCCAGAACATTCAGTACTTC	CASMPGLAQNIQYF